This T cell receptor beta chain is from a study of shared clonotypes between healthy human individuals. Overall study: The plates for each donor numbered three CD4 naive, three CD4 memory, two CD8 naive and one CD8 memory.

This clone was seen once. Using immunoSEQ multiplex PCR, the repertoire was profiled, and TCRdb retains in-frame clones only, with some absent. The sample carries about 530,000 clones, approximately 95% recorded once. The CDR3 loop spans 17 amino acids. V shed 2 bases and J 2 bases; nucleotides not matched to a gene: 12. Germline CDR1 and CDR2: SGHAT and FQNNGV. The sequence came from a woman in her thirties in good health. Specimen: naive CD4+ T cells sorted from blood. As for subset: CD45RA+ positively selected. The gene calls are TRBV11-2 and TRBJ2-7, with 7 bases lining up with TRBD2. DNA for the CDR3: TGTGCCAGCAGCTTATCTCTAGCAGGGAGGGTCCCCTACGAGCAGTACTTC. Its translation: CASSLSLAGRVPYEQYF.